The clone carrying this T cell receptor beta chain showed up just once. Its specificity is not known. The data stem from a study of PD-L1 blockade in urothelial cancer. Study background: Patients took up atezolizumab at some point between 2012 and 2014 at 1,200 mg intravenously every 3 weeks. Across blood samples, T cells had a median count of around 140,000. Blood was evaluated 3 weeks (second dose) and 6 weeks after therapy began.

Study-level points and caveats: When measured at 3 weeks, tumor-associated blood clones expanded more in durable-benefit patients.

Germline loops: CDR1 MNHEY, CDR2 SMNVEV (reference sequence). J lost 5 bases, V lost 5 bases, and 8 bases had no gene match. This CDR3 contains 14 residues. Time point described: pretreatment peripheral blood. Libraries were prepared by immunoSEQ multiplex PCR; TCRdb keeps only in-frame clonotypes and omits some of them. Among roughly 43,000 clones, more than 70% were seen once, and the ten largest hold roughly 16%. The sample was PBMCs, taken around atezolizumab (anti-PD-L1) treatment. The clonotype originates from a man aged 55 to 70 with urothelial cancer. The J gene is TRBJ2-5, the V gene TRBV27; 7 bases map to TRBD1. This chain's CDR3 is CASSIGQASETQYF. CDR3 DNA sequence: TGTGCCAGCAGTATCGGACAGGCTTCGGAGACCCAGTACTTC.